A single sample gave rise to the 14 T cell receptor beta chains below, sequenced in a study of regulatory T cells in long-lasting Graves disease. Arm-PCR of CDR3 regions and iRepertoire HTBI primers were used to build TCR beta libraries. TCRdb analysed the multiplex PCR reads with MiXCR anew, one entry per CDR3 protein. Here the sample spans approximately 390,000 distinct CDR3 sequences, roughly 17% being singletons. The sample's time point: newly diagnosed GD, antithyroid drugs for less than 3 months. Isolated PBMC RNA provided the starting material for the TCR library. These same records also appear under a second study, on T cells in Graves' hyperthyroidism and ophthalmopathy.

The sequencing used peripheral blood mononuclear cells (PBMCs), collected at new diagnosis, from a patient treated with antithyroid drugs. The receptors derive from a woman aged 18-29 years with Graves disease.

This clonotype was picked up many times. The V and J genes are TRBV29-1 and TRBJ1-4, with D possibly TRBD1 on 6 matching bases. The CDR3 has 12 amino acids. Trimming cost V 4 bases and J 8 bases, with 11 bases left between them. Germline V lookup: CDR1 SQVTM, CDR2 ANQGSEA. DNA of the CDR3: TGCAGCGTTGGTTACAGGGCCGAAAAACTGTTTTTT. Its protein is CSVGYRAEKLFF.

There are many counts of this clonotype. The CDR3: CASSDPRQGGSGNTIYF. In nucleotides, the CDR3 is TGTGCCAGCAGTGACCCCAGACAGGGGGGCTCTGGAAACACCATATATTTT. The genes are TRBV2 and TRBJ1-3; 9 nucleotides align to TRBD1. The CDR3 has 17 amino acids. With V trimmed by 3 bases and J by 0 bases, 6 bases remained unmatched. Germline assignment: CDR1 SNHLY and CDR2 FYNNEI.

This clonotype was counted ten times or more. V gene TRBV20-1 combines with J gene TRBJ1-1; D might be TRBD1 (6 bases). Germline values: CDR1 DFQATT, CDR2 SNEGSKA (reference sequence). Trimming stripped 1 base from V and 1 base from J, with 10 bases between. CDR3 length: 14 residues. The CDR3 bases are TGCAGTGCTAGAGGGGGGCGGGAGAACACTGAAGCTTTCTTT. Its protein is CSARGGRENTEAFF.

In this sample, this clonotype turned up many times. V gene TRBV7-2 combines with J gene TRBJ2-3; a weak D match, TRBD1 (5 bases). This CDR3 spans 13 amino acids. Trimming took off 6 bases at V and 2 bases at J, with 9 bases between the two ends. CDR1 is SGHTA and CDR2 is FQGNSA in the germline V gene. For the CDR3, the DNA is TGTGCCAGCAGACAGGTCCTCACAGATACGCAGTATTTT. Protein product: CASRQVLTDTQYF.

This clonotype has a count of ten or more. The rearrangement joins TRBV3-1 to TRBJ2-4; D perhaps matches TRBD2 (6 bases). Trimming left V 0 bases short and J 7 bases short, with 10 bases between. Germline V gives CDR1 LGHDT, CDR2 YNNKEL (reference sequence). This CDR3 region has 14 residues. The CDR3 loop is CASSQEGRTNIQYF. CDR3 nucleotide sequence: TGTGCCAGCAGCCAAGAAGGGAGGACGAACATTCAGTACTTC.

The table lists this clonotype with many counts. The chain recombines TRBV5-5 with TRBJ1-1, with D hard to call. CDR3 size: 12 residues. CDR1 and CDR2 from the germline V gene are SGHKS and YYEKEE (reference sequence). V lost 0 bases and J lost 3, with 3 bases in between. The CDR3 region is CASSLGYTEAFF. CDR3 DNA: TGTGCCAGCAGCTTGGGTTACACTGAAGCTTTCTTT.

This clonotype was seen many times. The V and J genes are TRBV3-1 and TRBJ1-1, with D unclear. Looked up from germline, CDR1 is LGHDT and CDR2 is YNNKEL (reference sequence). The CDR3 is 14 residues long. The germline V and J ends were trimmed by 1 base and 0 bases, with 6 bases remaining between them. CDR3 protein: CASSQVGVNTEAFF. For the CDR3, the DNA is TGTGCCAGCAGCCAAGTTGGAGTGAACACTGAAGCTTTCTTT.

This clonotype was seen a few times. Here the CDR3 DNA reads TGCAGCGTTGAAGATCTGTGGGGACAGGGTGTCACCGGGGAGCTGTTTTTT. As protein: CSVEDLWGQGVTGELFF. The gene calls are TRBV29-1 and TRBJ2-2, with 9 bases aligning to TRBD1. Germline V CDR1 and CDR2: SQVTM, ANQGSEA. V lost 0 bases to trimming and J lost 4 bases; unmatched junction nucleotides: 9. The CDR3 contains 17 residues.

This clonotype was detected many times. The chain recombines TRBV6-1 with TRBJ1-1; 8 positions agree with TRBD1. Germline V gene data show CDR1 as MNHNS and CDR2 as SASEGT. J gave up 1 base and V 3 bases, and 1 base lay outside the gene matches. The CDR3 contains 14 residues. The CDR3: CASSEGQANTEAFF. CDR3 DNA sequence: TGTGCCAGCAGTGAGGGACAGGCGAACACTGAAGCTTTCTTT.

This clonotype was detected ten times or more. The V call is TRBV28, the J call TRBJ2-5; weak D call: TRBD2 (5 bases). Per germline, CDR1 MDHEN and CDR2 SYDVKM. The CDR3 is 16 amino acids. The V gene lost 5 bases and the J gene lost 2 bases, with 18 bases spanning the gap. The CDR3 coding sequence is TGTGCCAGCAGTAACGCCGCGGGTGTGGATCAAGAGACCCAGTACTTC. This gives the protein CASSNAAGVDQETQYF.

This clonotype occurred many times. The chain links TRBV6-1 to TRBJ2-7; no clear D. The germline gives CDR1 MNHNS, CDR2 SASEGT. The CDR3 is made up of 14 amino acids. V was clipped by 6 bases and J by 4 bases, with 16 bases between them. The CDR3 is CASSLEPAGYEQYF. The CDR3 region has the DNA TGTGCCAGCAGCCTAGAACCTGCAGGTTACGAGCAGTACTTC.

A few counts support this clonotype. V gene TRBV9 combines with J gene TRBJ2-7; maybe TRBD1 (8 bases). The ends were cut back, 3 bases at V and 3 bases at J, with 16 bases in the middle. The length of the CDR3 is 15 residues. The germline gives CDR1 SGDLS, CDR2 YYNGEE. In DNA form, the CDR3 reads TGTGCCAGCAGCGGGGGGGGACAGGCCAACTACGAGCAGTACTTC. It specifies CASSGGGQANYEQYF. The variable domain in full, completed from reference TRBV9 and TRBJ2-7, reads DSGVTQTPKHLITATGQRVTLRCSPRSGDLSVYWYQQSLDQGLQFLIQYYNGEERAKGNILERFSAQQFPDLHSELNLSSLELGDSALYFCASSGGGQANYEQYFGPGTRLTVT.

In this sample, this clonotype turned up many times. The chain combines TRBV10-1 with TRBJ2-1; tentatively, D is TRBD2 (5 bases). Trimming removed 0 bases from V and 2 bases from J, with 8 bases in between. CDR3 length equals 15 residues. CDR1 is WNHNN, CDR2 SYGVQD, per germline (reference sequence). The CDR3 spells CASSESRGPYNEQFF. CDR3 sequence (DNA): TGCGCCAGCAGTGAGTCTCGGGGTCCCTACAATGAGCAGTTCTTC.

The genes are TRBV29-1 and TRBJ2-5; 12 bases are shared with TRBD1. The germline gives CDR1 SQVTM, CDR2 ANQGSEA. Unmatched junction bases numbered 1, after V lost 4 bases and J lost 4 bases. CDR3 length: 13 amino acids. CDR3 sequence (DNA): TGCAGCGTTGGGGGACAGGGGGCAGAGACCCAGTACTTC. Amino acid sequence: CSVGGQGAETQYF.